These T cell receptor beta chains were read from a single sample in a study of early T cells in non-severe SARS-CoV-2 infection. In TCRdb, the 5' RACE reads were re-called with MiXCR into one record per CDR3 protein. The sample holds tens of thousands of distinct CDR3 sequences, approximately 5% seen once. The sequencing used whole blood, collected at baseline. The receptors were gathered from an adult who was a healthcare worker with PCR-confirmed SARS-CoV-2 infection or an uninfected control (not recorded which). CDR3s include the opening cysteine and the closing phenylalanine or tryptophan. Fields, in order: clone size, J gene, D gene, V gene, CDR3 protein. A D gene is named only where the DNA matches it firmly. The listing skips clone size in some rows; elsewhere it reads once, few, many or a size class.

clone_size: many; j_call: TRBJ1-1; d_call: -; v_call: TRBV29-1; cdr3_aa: CSVPQTGEAFF
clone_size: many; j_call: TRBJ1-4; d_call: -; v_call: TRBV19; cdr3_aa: CASSVGLGDNEKLFF
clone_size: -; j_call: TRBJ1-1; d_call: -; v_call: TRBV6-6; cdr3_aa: CASGTGQVGYPEAFF
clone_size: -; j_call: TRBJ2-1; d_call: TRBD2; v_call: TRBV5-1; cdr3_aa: CASSLASGKNEQFF
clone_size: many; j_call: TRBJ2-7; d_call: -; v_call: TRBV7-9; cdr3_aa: CASSLAPSRDYEQYF
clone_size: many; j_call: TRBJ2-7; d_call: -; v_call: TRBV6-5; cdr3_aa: CASREGASDYEQYF
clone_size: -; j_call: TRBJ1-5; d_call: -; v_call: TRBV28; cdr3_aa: CATFRDKGRSNQPQHF
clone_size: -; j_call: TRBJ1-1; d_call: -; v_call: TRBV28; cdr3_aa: CASSLAASPFF
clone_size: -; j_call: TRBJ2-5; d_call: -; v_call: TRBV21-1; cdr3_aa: CASSKATGQGDWTQYF
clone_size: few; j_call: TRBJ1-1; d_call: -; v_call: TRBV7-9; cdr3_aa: CASSPLMNTEAFF
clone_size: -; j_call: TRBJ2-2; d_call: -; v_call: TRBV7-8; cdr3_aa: CASSLGRQTNTGELFF
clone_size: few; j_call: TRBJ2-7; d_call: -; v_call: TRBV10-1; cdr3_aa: CASSEGGAYEQYF
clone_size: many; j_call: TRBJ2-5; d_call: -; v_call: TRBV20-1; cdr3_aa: CSARSVGGETQYF
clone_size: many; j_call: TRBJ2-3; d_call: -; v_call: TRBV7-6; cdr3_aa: CASSLGHGTDTQYF
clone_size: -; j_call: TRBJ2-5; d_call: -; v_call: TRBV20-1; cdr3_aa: CSARDAPSAQETQYF
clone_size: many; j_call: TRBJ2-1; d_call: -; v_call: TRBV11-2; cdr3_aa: CASSPAPSMEQFF
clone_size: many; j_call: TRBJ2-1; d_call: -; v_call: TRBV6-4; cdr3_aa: CASSDLGANNEQFF
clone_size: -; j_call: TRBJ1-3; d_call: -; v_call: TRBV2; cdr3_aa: CASRRGQTSGNTIYF
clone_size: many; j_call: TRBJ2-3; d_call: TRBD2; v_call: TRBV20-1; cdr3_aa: CSAPNTGTSGSTDTQYF
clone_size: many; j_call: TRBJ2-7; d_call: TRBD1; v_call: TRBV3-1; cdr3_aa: CASSQGQGFYEQYF
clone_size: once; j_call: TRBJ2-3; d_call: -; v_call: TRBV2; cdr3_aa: CASSATWAGVQYF
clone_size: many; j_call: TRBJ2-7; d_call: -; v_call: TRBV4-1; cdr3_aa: CASSLGALTYEQYF
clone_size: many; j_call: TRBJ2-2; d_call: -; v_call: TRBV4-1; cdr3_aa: CASSQDAITGELFF
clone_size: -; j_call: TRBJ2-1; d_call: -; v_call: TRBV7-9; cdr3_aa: CASSSRRSSYNEQFF
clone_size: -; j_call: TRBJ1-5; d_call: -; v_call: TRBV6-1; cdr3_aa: CASSDSHGNQPQHF
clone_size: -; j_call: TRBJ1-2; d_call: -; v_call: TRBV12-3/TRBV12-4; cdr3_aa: CASSFHTRGYTF
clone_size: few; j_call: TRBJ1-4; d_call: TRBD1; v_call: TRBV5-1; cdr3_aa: CASSHGTGNEKLFF
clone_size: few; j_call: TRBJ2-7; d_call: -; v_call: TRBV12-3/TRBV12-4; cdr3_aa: CASSPAGKGTPREQYF
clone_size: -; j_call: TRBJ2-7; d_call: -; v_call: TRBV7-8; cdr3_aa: CASSGGYFYEQYF
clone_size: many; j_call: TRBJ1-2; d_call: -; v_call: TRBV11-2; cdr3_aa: CASSLQAANYGYTF
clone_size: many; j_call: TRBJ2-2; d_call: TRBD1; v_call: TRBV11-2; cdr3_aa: CASSFRGLNTGELFF
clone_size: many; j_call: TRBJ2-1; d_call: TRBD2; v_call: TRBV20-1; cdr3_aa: CSARDLEREANEQFF
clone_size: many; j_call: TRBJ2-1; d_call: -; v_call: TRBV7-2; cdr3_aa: CASSIHNEQFF
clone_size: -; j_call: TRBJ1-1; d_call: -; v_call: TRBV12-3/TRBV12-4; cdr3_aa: CASSLGRGAFF
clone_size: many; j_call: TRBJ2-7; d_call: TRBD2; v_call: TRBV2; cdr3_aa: CASRTSGNSGEQYF
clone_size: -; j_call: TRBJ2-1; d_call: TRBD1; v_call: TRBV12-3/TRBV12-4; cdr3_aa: CASSPGQGAGEQFF
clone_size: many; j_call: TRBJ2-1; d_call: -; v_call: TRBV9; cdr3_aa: CASTPAISYNEQFF
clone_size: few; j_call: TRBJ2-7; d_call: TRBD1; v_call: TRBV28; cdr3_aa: CASSLHPPRQGITYEQYF
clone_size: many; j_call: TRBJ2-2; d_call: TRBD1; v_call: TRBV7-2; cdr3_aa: CASSLADRAPAGELFF
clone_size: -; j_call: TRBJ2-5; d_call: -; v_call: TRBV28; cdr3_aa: CASSLIETQYF
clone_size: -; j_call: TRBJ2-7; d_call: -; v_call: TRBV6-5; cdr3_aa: CASSSLEELAYEQYF
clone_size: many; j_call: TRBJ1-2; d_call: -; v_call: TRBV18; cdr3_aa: CASSPPTGLANYGYTF
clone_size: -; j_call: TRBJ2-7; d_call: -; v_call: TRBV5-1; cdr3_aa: CASSPAPTRGYEQYF
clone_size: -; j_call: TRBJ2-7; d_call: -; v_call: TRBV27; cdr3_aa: CASSLGRGLYEQYF
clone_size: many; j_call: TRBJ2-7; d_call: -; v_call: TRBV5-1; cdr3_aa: CASSWYGSNAPSYEQYF
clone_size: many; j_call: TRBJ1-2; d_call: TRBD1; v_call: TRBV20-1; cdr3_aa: CSARTGGSAYGYTF
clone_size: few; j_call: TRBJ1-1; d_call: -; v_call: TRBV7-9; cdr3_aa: CASSLAGETEAFF
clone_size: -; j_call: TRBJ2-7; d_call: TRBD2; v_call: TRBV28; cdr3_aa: CASSLPIQGLASYEQYF
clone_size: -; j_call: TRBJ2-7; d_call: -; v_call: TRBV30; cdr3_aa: CAWNSPSYEQYF
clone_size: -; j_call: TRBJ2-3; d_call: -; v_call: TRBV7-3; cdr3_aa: CASSLTRTSTDTQYF
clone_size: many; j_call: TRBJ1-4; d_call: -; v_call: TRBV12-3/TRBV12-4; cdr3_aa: CASSLSEKLFF
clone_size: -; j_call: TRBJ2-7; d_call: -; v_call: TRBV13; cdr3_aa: CASSRPGTSEQYF
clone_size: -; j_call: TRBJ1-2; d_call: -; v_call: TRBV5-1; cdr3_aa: CASSFTGSQPNYGYTF
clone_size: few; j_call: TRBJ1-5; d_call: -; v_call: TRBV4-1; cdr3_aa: CASSPAAVNNQPQHF
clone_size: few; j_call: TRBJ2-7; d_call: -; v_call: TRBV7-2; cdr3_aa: CASSPEVTVYGYEQYF
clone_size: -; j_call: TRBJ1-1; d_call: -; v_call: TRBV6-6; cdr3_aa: CASSYGGNLNTEAFF
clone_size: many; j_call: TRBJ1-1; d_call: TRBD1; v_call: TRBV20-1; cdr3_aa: CSAKSPQGAGGTEAFF
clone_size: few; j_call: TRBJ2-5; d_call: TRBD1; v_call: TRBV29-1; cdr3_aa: CSVGAGTGKRETQYF